These T cell receptor beta chains were read from a single sample in a study of control samples from healthy donors and cancer patients. Method: immunoSEQ multiplex PCR; TCRdb's copy keeps in-frame clones and lacks some. The sample has fewer than 85,000 clones; roughly 92% are singletons. The sample taken for sequencing was blood. The origin of the receptors is a woman aged 55-70 years in good health. Both conserved end residues are part of each CDR3. D genes are given only for firm matches. A clone size is listed for some rows: how often the clone was seen (once, few, many), or a class if it is expanded.

TRBJ1-2,TRBV20-1,NA,NA,TGCAGCCTACCCCCAGGGCGAGGCTACACCTTC,CSLPPGRGYTF
TRBJ1-2,TRBV7-2,NA,NA,TGTGCCAGCAGCTCTAGAACAGGAATTGATGGCTACACCTTC,CASSSRTGIDGYTF
TRBJ2-3,TRBV6-6,NA,NA,TGTGCCAGCAGTTACTCGCCAGGGGAGATCGCAGATACGCAGTATTTT,CASSYSPGEIADTQYF
TRBJ2-7,TRBV7-2,NA,TRBD1,TGTGCCAGCAGCGAGGATGACAGGGTCAGCGAGCAGTACTTC,CASSEDDRVSEQYF
TRBJ2-7,TRBV11-2,NA,TRBD2,TGTGCCAGCAGCTCGGAAGCGGGAGTCGGGTACGAGCAGTACTTC,CASSSEAGVGYEQYF
TRBJ1-5,TRBV3-1/TRBV3-2,NA,TRBD1,TGTGCCAGCAGCTCCCGTGGGACAGGGGGCAATCAGCCCCAGCATTTT,CASSSRGTGGNQPQHF
TRBJ1-4,TRBV14,NA,NA,TGTGCCAGTACGAGGAGTAAGGACGAAAAACTGTTTTTT,CASTRSKDEKLFF
TRBJ2-1,TRBV15,NA,TRBD1,TGTGCCACCAGCAGAGATACAGGGGCGGGCTACAATGAGCAGTTCTTC,CATSRDTGAGYNEQFF
TRBJ1-5,TRBV19,NA,NA,TGTGCCAGTAGTCCAGACAGGTTGATAGATCCCCAGCATTTT,CASSPDRLIDPQHF
TRBJ1-5,TRBV28,NA,NA,TGTGCCAGCAGTAAGGGGGTCGTTAATCAGCCCCAGCATTTT,CASSKGVVNQPQHF
TRBJ2-2,TRBV5-4,NA,NA,TGTGCCAGCAGCTCCCTAACCACCGGGGAGCTGTTTTTT,CASSSLTTGELFF
TRBJ2-2,TRBV7-3,NA,NA,TGTGCCAGCAGCTCCCTTGGCGGAGGGAGGACCGGGGAGCTGTTTTTT,CASSSLGGGRTGELFF
TRBJ1-6,TRBV30,NA,NA,TGTGCCTGGAGTGGTTACAGAATCTATAATTCACCCCTCCACTTT,CAWSGYRIYNSPLHF
TRBJ2-6,TRBV5-4,NA,NA,TGTGCCAGCAGCTTGGCAGGGGCGGCTGGGGCCAACGTCCTGACTTTC,CASSLAGAAGANVLTF
TRBJ1-4,TRBV28,NA,NA,TGTGCCAGCAGTCTCTCCGGGACGCGGAGGGAAAAACTGTTTTTT,CASSLSGTRREKLFF
TRBJ2-1,TRBV5-1,NA,TRBD2,TGCGCCAGCAGCTTCGGGACTAGCGGGAGTGATGAGCAGTTCTTC,CASSFGTSGSDEQFF
TRBJ1-5,TRBV2,NA,NA,TGTGCCAGCAGTGAATTTCTGATCAATCAGCCCCAGCATTTT,CASSEFLINQPQHF
TRBJ2-1,TRBV28,NA,TRBD1,TGTGCCAGCCGAACAGGGGGGACCTACAATGAGCAGTTCTTC,CASRTGGTYNEQFF
TRBJ1-2,TRBV19,NA,NA,TGTGCCAGTAGTATGTCCGGGGATGGCTACACCTTC,CASSMSGDGYTF
TRBJ1-1,TRBV19,once,TRBD1,TGTGCCAGTAGTTCCAGGGGGCGTCGGACTGAAGCTTTCTTT,CASSSRGRRTEAFF
TRBJ2-2,TRBV5-1,NA,TRBD2,TGCGCCAGCAGCTTGAATTTAGCGGGGGCGAACACCGGGGAGCTGTTTTTT,CASSLNLAGANTGELFF
TRBJ2-3,TRBV6-4,few,NA,TGTGCCAGCAGCGACAGCGACACAGATACGCAGTATTTT,CASSDSDTDTQYF
TRBJ1-2,TRBV4-1,few,TRBD1,TGCGCCAGCAGCCAACGACAGGGCCCCCCGGGCTCCTATGGCTACACCTTC,CASSQRQGPPGSYGYTF
TRBJ1-1,TRBV27,once,TRBD1,TGTGCCAGCAGTTCCATTCACAGGGGTAGCACTGAAGCTTTCTTT,CASSSIHRGSTEAFF
TRBJ1-3,TRBV5-1,NA,NA,TGCGCCAGCAGCTTGGGACAGCTAGGAAACACCATATATTTT,CASSLGQLGNTIYF
TRBJ2-1,TRBV4-3,NA,NA,TGCGCCAGCAGCCAAGATACAGGCTCCGGATTTGAGCAGTTCTTC,CASSQDTGSGFEQFF
TRBJ1-1,TRBV12-3/TRBV12-4,NA,NA,TGTGCCAGCAGAACGACAGCGAACACTGAAGCTTTCTTT,CASRTTANTEAFF
TRBJ1-2,TRBV30,NA,NA,TGTGCCTGGAGTCCCCCAGGGGTTGTTGGCTACACCTTC,CAWSPPGVVGYTF
TRBJ2-7,TRBV28,NA,TRBD1,TGTGCCAGCAGTTCCGGGACAGGGGATCCCAAGGGGACCTACGAGCAGTACTTC,CASSSGTGDPKGTYEQYF
TRBJ2-1,TRBV10-2,NA,NA,TGCGCCAGCAGTGTTGATTACTACAATGAGCAGTTCTTC,CASSVDYYNEQFF
TRBJ2-1,TRBV15,once,TRBD2,TGTGCCACCAGTACAAATATGATAGCGGGAGGGTACAATGAGCAGTTCTTC,CATSTNMIAGGYNEQFF
TRBJ2-4,TRBV7-8,NA,NA,TGTGCCAGCAGCTTTAACCGGGCGGAAAACATTCAGTACTTC,CASSFNRAENIQYF
TRBJ2-7,TRBV9,once,TRBD2,TGTGCCAGCAGCCCCCGGACTAGCGGACCGTACGAGCAGTACTTC,CASSPRTSGPYEQYF
TRBJ2-7,TRBV28,NA,NA,TGTGCCAGCAGTTTACCCTTCAGCTCCTACGAGCAGTACTTC,CASSLPFSSYEQYF
TRBJ2-5,TRBV5-1,few,NA,TGCGCCAGCAGTTACGAAACCCAAGAGACCCAGTACTTC,CASSYETQETQYF
TRBJ1-2,TRBV5-5,NA,TRBD1,TGTGCCAGCAGCCCGACAGGGGGCGACTATGGCTACACCTTC,CASSPTGGDYGYTF
TRBJ2-7,TRBV12-3/TRBV12-4,NA,NA,TGTGCCAGCAGTCGCGATGAGAGGTACGAGCAGTACTTC,CASSRDERYEQYF
TRBJ1-1,TRBV6-6,NA,NA,TGTGCCAGCAGTTCGTGGGGGGTGAACACTGAAGCTTTCTTT,CASSSWGVNTEAFF